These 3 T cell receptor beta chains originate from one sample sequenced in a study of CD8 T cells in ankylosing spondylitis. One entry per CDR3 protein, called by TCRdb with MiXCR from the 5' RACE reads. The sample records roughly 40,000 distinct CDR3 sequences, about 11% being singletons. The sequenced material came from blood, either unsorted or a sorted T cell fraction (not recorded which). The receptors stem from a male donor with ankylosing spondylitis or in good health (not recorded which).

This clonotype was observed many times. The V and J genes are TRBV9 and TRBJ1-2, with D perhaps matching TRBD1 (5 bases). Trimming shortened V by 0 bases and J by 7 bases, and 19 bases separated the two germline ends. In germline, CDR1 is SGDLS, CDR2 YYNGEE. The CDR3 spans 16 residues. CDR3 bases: TGTGCCAGCAGCGTAGATGAAGGGGTCGGGGGTCGTGGCTACACCTTC. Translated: CASSVDEGVGGRGYTF.

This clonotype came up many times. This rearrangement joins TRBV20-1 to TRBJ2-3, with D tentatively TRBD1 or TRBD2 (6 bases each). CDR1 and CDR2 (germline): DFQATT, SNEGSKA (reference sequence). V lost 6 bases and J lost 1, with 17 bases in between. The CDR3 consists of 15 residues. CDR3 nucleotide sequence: TGCAGTGCCCCGAAGGGACGGGGGCGCACAGATACGCAGTATTTT. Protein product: CSAPKGRGRTDTQYF.

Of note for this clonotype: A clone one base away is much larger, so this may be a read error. CDR3 coding DNA: TGCGCCAGCGGCTTGGGGACCCTGGATCAGCCCCAGCATTTT. It encodes CASGLGTLDQPQHF. V and J are TRBV5-1 and TRBJ1-5, with D perhaps matching TRBD1 (5 bases). This CDR3 comprises 14 residues. Germline V gene sequence: CDR1 SGHRS, CDR2 YFSETQ. The variable domain in full, with the rest retrieved from reference TRBV5-1 and TRBJ1-5, is KAGVTQTPRYLIKTRGQQVTLSCSPISGHRSVSWYQQTPGQGLQFLFEYFSETQRNKGNFPGRFSGRQFSNSRSEMNVSTLELGDSALYLCASGLGTLDQPQHFGDGTRLSIL.